The clone carrying this TCR beta chain was detected only a few times. Its target is unknown. V lost 1 base, J lost 5 bases, and 6 bases stayed unmatched. The length of the CDR3 is 16 residues. Germline loops: CDR1 SGHRS, CDR2 YFSETQ. Method: immunoSEQ multiplex PCR; TCRdb's copy keeps in-frame clones and lacks some. The sample contains over a million clones, roughly 96% of which appear only once. The data are from a study of shared clonotypes between healthy human individuals. Points from the study as a whole: Naive CD4 clonotypes overlapped across a few donors at about 5%.

This receptor was taken from a man aged 30 to 45 in good health. The chain couples TRBV5-1 to TRBJ2-1; 10 bases match TRBD1. The sequencing sample was made of naive CD4+ T cells sorted from blood. Subset defined: CD45RA+ positively selected. CDR3 in DNA: TGCGCCAGCAGCTTGCCAAAGACAGGGGGCCACAATGAGCAGTTCTTC. Amino acids: CASSLPKTGGHNEQFF.